The 14 T cell receptor beta chains reported below all come from one sample, sequenced in a study of T cell changes during pregnancy in multiple sclerosis. The table came from immunoSEQ multiplex PCR; TCRdb's copy has only in-frame clones and leaves some out. The table has tens of thousands of clones, roughly nine tenths seen once. The sequences come from CD4+ T cells from peripheral blood mononuclear cells, collected in the second trimester of pregnancy. The receptors derive from a female donor with multiple sclerosis, enrolled in a pregnancy study.

This sequence joins TRBV11-3 and TRBJ2-3, with D maybe TRBD1 (7 bases). V lost 8 bases to trimming and J lost 3 bases, with 15 bases between them. Germline CDR1 reads SGHNT; CDR2 reads YENEEA. This CDR3 is built from 14 residues. CDR3 residues: CASRAGGSTDTQYF. The CDR3 nucleotides are TGTGCCAGCCGGGCAGGGGGGTCGACAGATACGCAGTATTTT.

This chain connects TRBV30 to TRBJ1-5, with 8 bases aligning to TRBD1. Trimming removed 6 bases from V and 2 bases from J; junction bases left unmatched: 24. Germline lookup yields CDR1 GTSNPN and CDR2 SVGIG (reference sequence). The CDR3 loop spans 20 amino acids. CDR3 in amino acids: CACATGTGSSNGLGNQPQHF. In nucleotides, the CDR3 is TGTGCCTGTGCCACCGGGACAGGAAGTTCCAACGGGCTTGGCAATCAGCCCCAGCATTTT.

J is TRBJ1-4 and V is TRBV2; 7 bases agree with TRBD1. CDR1 and CDR2 (germline): SNHLY, FYNNEI. This CDR3 spans 16 amino acids. V was pared by 5 bases and J by 0 bases, with 6 bases of the junction left unmatched. The CDR3 protein is CASSNRGVPTNEKLFF. CDR3 DNA: TGTGCCAGCAGTAACAGGGGCGTTCCAACTAATGAAAAACTGTTTTTT.

The chain couples TRBV6-5 to TRBJ1-2; D not certain. The CDR3 covers 13 residues. Germline V lookup: CDR1 MNHEY, CDR2 SVGAGI. V gave up 6 bases and J gave up 2 bases, with 10 bases separating them. The CDR3 sequence: CASRGSGNYGYTF. The CDR3 bases are TGTGCCAGCAGAGGCTCGGGAAACTATGGCTACACCTTC.

The chain combines TRBV2 with TRBJ2-3; 7 bases are shared with TRBD2. The CDR3 is 15 residues long. Trimming removed 6 bases from V and 0 bases from J; junction bases left unmatched: 6. Germline V gene lookup returns CDR1 SNHLY and CDR2 FYNNEI. The CDR3 coding sequence is TGTGCCAGCAGCGACGGGGGGACTAGCACAGATACGCAGTATTTT. It codes for CASSDGGTSTDTQYF.

CDR3 bases: TGTGCCAGCAGTTTAACTCGGACCGGGGAGCTGTTTTTT. Translated, it gives CASSLTRTGELFF. V and J are TRBV27 and TRBJ2-2; D not certain. Per the germline V gene, CDR1 is MNHEY and CDR2 is SMNVEV (reference sequence). This CDR3 has 13 residues. The germline V and J ends were trimmed by 2 bases and 5 bases, with 6 bases remaining between them.

This clone was seen a single time. The chain is built from TRBV27 and TRBJ2-7; 9 bases fit TRBD1. Germline V CDR1 and CDR2: MNHEY, SMNVEV (reference sequence). CDR3 length: 14 residues. The trim removed 6 bases at V and 3 bases at J, leaving 6 bases unmatched. CDR3 DNA sequence: TGTGCCAGCAGCCGACAGGGGGGGATCTACGAGCAGTACTTC. It specifies CASSRQGGIYEQYF.

The chain links TRBV7-8 to TRBJ1-4, with D possibly matching TRBD1 (6 bases). The V end was cut by 2 bases, the J end by 5 bases, with 9 bases between. Looked up from germline, CDR1 is SGHVS and CDR2 is FQNEAQ. The CDR3 runs to 14 residues. The CDR3 reads CASSLTGINEKLFF. The CDR3 bases are TGTGCCAGCAGCTTAACAGGGATAAATGAAAAACTGTTTTTT.

The chain uses TRBV5-1 and TRBJ1-1; 8 nucleotides match TRBD1. V was clipped by 1 base and J by 4 bases; unmatched bases: 3. Germline assignment: CDR1 SGHRS and CDR2 YFSETQ. The CDR3 loop spans 14 amino acids. In nucleotides, the CDR3 is TGCGCCAGCAGCTTGAACAGGGGGACCACTGAAGCTTTCTTT. The encoded protein is CASSLNRGTTEAFF.

The rearrangement uses TRBV28 and TRBJ2-2, with 10 bases that match TRBD2. This CDR3 comprises 20 residues. The V gene end was trimmed by 4 bases and the J gene end by 1 base; junction bases not matched to a gene: 15. The V gene's germline CDR1 is MDHEN and CDR2 SYDVKM. CDR3 coding DNA: TGTGCCAGCAGTTACATACTTAGGATAGCGGGAGGTCGGAACACCGGGGAGCTGTTTTTT. Protein sequence: CASSYILRIAGGRNTGELFF.

The chain employs TRBV5-1 and TRBJ1-4, with 7 bases fitting TRBD1. Germline CDR1 and CDR2: SGHRS and YFSETQ. The ends lost 5 bases at V and 5 bases at J; junction bases unmatched: 3. The CDR3 has 13 residues. Here the CDR3 DNA reads TGCGCCAGCAGGACAGGGCCCAATGAAAAACTGTTTTTT. As protein: CASRTGPNEKLFF. The full variable domain, its missing parts supplied by reference TRBV5-1 and TRBJ1-4, is KAGVTQTPRYLIKTRGQQVTLSCSPISGHRSVSWYQQTPGQGLQFLFEYFSETQRNKGNFPGRFSGRQFSNSRSEMNVSTLELGDSALYLCASRTGPNEKLFFGSGTQLSVL.

This chain uses TRBV28 with TRBJ1-5; TRBD1 matches at 8 bases. V shed 4 bases, J shed 7 bases, and the junction held 9 bases outside the gene matches. Germline loops: CDR1 MDHEN, CDR2 SYDVKM. This CDR3 is 15 amino acids long. The CDR3 region is CASSSRTGIRQPQHF. Written as DNA, the CDR3 is TGTGCCAGCAGTTCCAGGACAGGGATACGCCAGCCCCAGCATTTT. Complete variable domain (other parts from reference TRBV28 and TRBJ1-5): DVKVTQSSRYLVKRTGEKVFLECVQDMDHENMFWYRQDPGLGLRLIYFSYDVKMKEKGDIPEGYSVSREKKERFSLILESASTNQTSMYLCASSSRTGIRQPQHFGDGTRLSIL.

The chain recombines TRBV5-1 with TRBJ1-2; D not resolved. Germline V gene data show CDR1 as SGHRS and CDR2 as YFSETQ. The CDR3 totals 19 residues. V was shortened by 4 bases and J by 0 bases, with 25 bases between the two germline ends. The DNA of the CDR3 is TGCGCCAGCAGCCCAGAGCCGCTAGGTTCCTCACCCACTAACTATGGCTACACCTTC. This gives the protein CASSPEPLGSSPTNYGYTF.

This clone was seen just once. V usage is TRBV11-2 and J usage is TRBJ2-5, with D tentatively TRBD2 (6 bases). The length of the CDR3 is 15 residues. Between the trimmed V and J ends, which lost 4 bases and 5 bases, there was a span of 17 bases. Germline lookup yields CDR1 SGHAT and CDR2 FQNNGV. CDR3 sequence reads: CASSYGSDLGETQYF. The CDR3 DNA reads TGTGCCAGCAGCTACGGGAGCGACCTAGGGGAGACCCAGTACTTC.